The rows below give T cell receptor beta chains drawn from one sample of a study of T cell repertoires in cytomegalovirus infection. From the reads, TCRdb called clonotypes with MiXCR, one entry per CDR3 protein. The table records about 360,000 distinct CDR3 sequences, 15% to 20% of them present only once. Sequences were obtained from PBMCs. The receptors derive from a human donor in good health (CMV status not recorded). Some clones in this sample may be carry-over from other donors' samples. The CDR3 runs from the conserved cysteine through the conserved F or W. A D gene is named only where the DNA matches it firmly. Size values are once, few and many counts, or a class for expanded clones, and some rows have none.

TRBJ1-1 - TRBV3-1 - CASSPARGSIAWHGEAFF TGTGCCAGCAGCCCCGCGCGGGGGTCGATAGCATGGCATGGTGAAGCTTTCTTT
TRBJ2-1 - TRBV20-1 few CSARDFSGGGRGNEQFF TGCAGTGCTAGAGATTTCAGCGGTGGGGGCCGGGGCAATGAGCAGTTCTTC
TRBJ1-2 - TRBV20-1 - CSAAALTGWIGYTF TGCAGTGCGGCCGCCCTCACAGGGTGGATAGGCTACACCTTC
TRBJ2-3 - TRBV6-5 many CASSYGSAAGLDTQYF TGTGCCAGCAGTTACGGCTCGGCGGCTGGTTTGGATACGCAGTATTTT
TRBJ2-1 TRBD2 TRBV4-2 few CASSQVDRAGDEQFF TGTGCCAGCAGCCAGGTGGACCGGGCGGGGGATGAGCAGTTCTTC
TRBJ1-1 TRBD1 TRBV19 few CASSRDRVRTEAFF TGTGCCAGTAGTAGGGACAGGGTAAGAACTGAAGCTTTCTTT
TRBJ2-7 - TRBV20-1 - CSARDMGMPTEEQYF TGCAGTGCTAGAGATATGGGAATGCCTACTGAGGAGCAGTACTTC
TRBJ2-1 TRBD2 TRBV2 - CASTTPGLAGAPWDNEQFF TGTGCCAGCACAACCCCGGGACTAGCGGGGGCCCCGTGGGACAATGAGCAGTTCTTC
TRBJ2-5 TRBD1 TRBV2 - CATNSPGQGSETQYF TGTGCCACAAATAGCCCGGGACAGGGTAGCGAGACCCAGTACTTC
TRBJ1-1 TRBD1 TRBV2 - CASSWTGEGAFF TGTGCCAGCAGCTGGACAGGGGAGGGAGCTTTCTTT
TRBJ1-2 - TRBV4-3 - CASSQANYGYTF TGCGCCAGCAGCCAAGCTAACTATGGCTACACCTTC
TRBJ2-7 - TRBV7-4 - CASSPQEFYEQYF TGTGCCAGCAGCCCACAGGAATTCTACGAGCAGTACTTC
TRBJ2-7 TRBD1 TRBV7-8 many CASSGQGPLLYEQYF TGTGCCAGCAGCGGACAGGGACCCCTTCTTTACGAGCAGTACTTC
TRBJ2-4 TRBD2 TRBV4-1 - CASSQGGSGGDFIRYF TGCGCCAGCAGCCAGGGAGGAAGCGGGGGCGATTTTATTAGGTACTTC
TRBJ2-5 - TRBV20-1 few CSAIELSVGSGQTQYF TGCAGTGCCATAGAGCTCAGTGTAGGGTCTGGGCAGACCCAGTACTTC
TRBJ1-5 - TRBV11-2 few CASSFLHTRGIFWGINQPQHF TGTGCCAGCAGCTTCCTCCATACCCGAGGGATATTCTGGGGGATCAATCAGCCCCAGCATTTT
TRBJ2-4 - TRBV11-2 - CASTPRGGGDIQYF TGTGCCAGCACCCCACGAGGGGGGGGTGACATTCAGTACTTC
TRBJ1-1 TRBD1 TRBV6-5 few CASNEGALMNTEAFF TGTGCCAGCAACGAGGGGGCGCTTATGAACACTGAAGCTTTCTTT
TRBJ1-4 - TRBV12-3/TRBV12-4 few CASSPEGHRNEKLFF TGTGCCAGCAGCCCTGAGGGACACCGTAATGAAAAACTGTTTTTT
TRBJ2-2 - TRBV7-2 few CASSPQRGELFF TGTGCCAGCAGCCCCCAAAGGGGGGAGCTGTTTTTT
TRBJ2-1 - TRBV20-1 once CSAPGTYNEQFF TGCAGTGCTCCTGGGACCTACAATGAGCAGTTCTTC
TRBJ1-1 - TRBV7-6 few CASSPTAEGTEAFF TGTGCCAGCAGCCCAACGGCGGAGGGCACTGAAGCTTTCTTT